The clone carrying this T cell receptor (beta chain) came up a few times. Its matching antigen is unknown. This sample was taken from a study of identical twins. General study results and limits: Partial confounding of zero-insertion analyses by invariant MAIT and iNKT cells was possible.

The cDNA had a unique molecular identifier and a template-switch universal primer site. TCRdb fed the 5' RACE reads into MiXCR, producing one record per CDR3 protein. The table has 1,800,000 or so distinct CDR3 sequences, roughly a third seen once; the top ten hold about 0.3%. Healthy Caucasians, and only they, were the donors. Sample: cord blood. The TCR sequence derives from a newborn girl in good health.

CDR3 nucleotide sequence: TGTGCCAGCAGCCCAAGTTCCGGGACAGGGGTTCGGGATGAGCAGTTCTTC. Its protein product is CASSPSSGTGVRDEQFF. The J gene is TRBJ2-1, the V gene TRBV3-1; 10 positions agree with TRBD1. The CDR3 runs 17 residues. Germline CDR1 LGHDT, CDR2 YNNKEL (reference sequence). Trimming at V came to 4 bases and at J to 8 bases, leaving 14 bases not matched to a gene.